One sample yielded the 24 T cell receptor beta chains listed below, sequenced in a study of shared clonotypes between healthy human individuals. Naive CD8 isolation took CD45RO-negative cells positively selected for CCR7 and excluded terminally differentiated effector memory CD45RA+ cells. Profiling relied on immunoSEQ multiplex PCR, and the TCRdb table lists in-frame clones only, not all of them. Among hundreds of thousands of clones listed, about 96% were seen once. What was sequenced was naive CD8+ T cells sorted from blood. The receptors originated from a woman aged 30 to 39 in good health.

CDR3 DNA sequence: TGTGCCTGGAGAAGGATGTTGGGCAGGGCACAATCTGGAAACACCATATATTTT. Its translation: CAWRRMLGRAQSGNTIYF. This rearrangement joins TRBV30 to TRBJ1-3; D possibly corresponds to TRBD1 (5 bases). The CDR3 sequence is 18 residues long. The germline V gene has CDR1 GTSNPN and CDR2 SVGIG (reference sequence). V was shortened by 3 bases and J by 1 base, with 22 bases between the two germline ends.

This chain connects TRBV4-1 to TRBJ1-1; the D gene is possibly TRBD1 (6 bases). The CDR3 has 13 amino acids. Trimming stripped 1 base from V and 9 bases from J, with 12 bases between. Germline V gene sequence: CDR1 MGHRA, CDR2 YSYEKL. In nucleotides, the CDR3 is TGCGCCAGCAGCCAAGGGCGGGGGGCAAAAGCTTTCTTT. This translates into CASSQGRGAKAFF.

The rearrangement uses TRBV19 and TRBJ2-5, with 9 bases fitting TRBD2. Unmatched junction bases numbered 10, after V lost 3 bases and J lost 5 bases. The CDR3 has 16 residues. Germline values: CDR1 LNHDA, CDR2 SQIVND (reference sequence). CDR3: CASSMTSGGWDETQYF. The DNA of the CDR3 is TGTGCCAGTAGTATGACTAGCGGAGGTTGGGATGAGACCCAGTACTTC. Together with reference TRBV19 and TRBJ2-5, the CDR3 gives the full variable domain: DGGITQSPKYLFRKEGQNVTLSCEQNLNHDAMYWYRQDPGQGLRLIYYSQIVNDFQKGDIAEGYSVSREKKESFPLTVTSAQKNPTAFYLCASSMTSGGWDETQYFGPGTRLLVL.

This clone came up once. Here the CDR3 DNA reads TGTGCCCGTAAACACGGGGCAGGGGGCGTCCACGAGCAGTACTTC. It yields the protein CARKHGAGGVHEQYF. The gene calls are TRBV19 and TRBJ2-7; TRBD1 agrees at 8 bases. Losses at the gene ends were 11 bases for V and 5 bases for J; bases not matched to a gene: 17. The CDR3 has 15 residues. The V gene's germline CDR1 is LNHDA and CDR2 SQIVND (reference sequence).

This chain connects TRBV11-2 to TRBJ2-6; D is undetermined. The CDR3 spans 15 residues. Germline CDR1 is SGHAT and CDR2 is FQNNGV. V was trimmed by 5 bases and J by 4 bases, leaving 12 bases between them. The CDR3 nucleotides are TGTGCCAGCAGCCCCAGCGACGGCGGGGCCAACGTCCTGACTTTC. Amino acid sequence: CASSPSDGGANVLTF.

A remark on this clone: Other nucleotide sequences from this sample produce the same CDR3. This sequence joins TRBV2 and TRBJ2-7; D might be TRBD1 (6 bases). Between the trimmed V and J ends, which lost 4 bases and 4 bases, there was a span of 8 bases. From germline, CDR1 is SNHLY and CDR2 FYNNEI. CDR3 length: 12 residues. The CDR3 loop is CASSGQDYEQYF. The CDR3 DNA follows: TGTGCCAGCAGTGGACAGGATTACGAGCAGTACTTC. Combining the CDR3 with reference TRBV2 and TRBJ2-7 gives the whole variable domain EPEVTQTPSHQVTQMGQEVILRCVPISNHLYFYWYRQILGQKVEFLVSFYNNEISEKSEIFDDQFSVERPDGSNFTLKIRSTKLEDSAMYFCASSGQDYEQYFGPGTRLTVT.

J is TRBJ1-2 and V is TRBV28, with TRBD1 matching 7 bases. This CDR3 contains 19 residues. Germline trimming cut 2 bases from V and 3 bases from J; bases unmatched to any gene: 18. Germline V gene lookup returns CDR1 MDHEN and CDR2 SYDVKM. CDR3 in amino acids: CASSLPRATDRVSDYGYTF. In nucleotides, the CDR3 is TGTGCCAGCAGTTTACCCCGCGCAACTGACAGGGTCTCTGACTATGGCTACACCTTC.

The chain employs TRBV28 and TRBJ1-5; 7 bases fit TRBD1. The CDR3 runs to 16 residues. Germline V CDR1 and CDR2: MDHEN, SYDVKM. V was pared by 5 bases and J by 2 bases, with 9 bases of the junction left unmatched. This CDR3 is CASSPLPGQGNQPQHF. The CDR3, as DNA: TGTGCCAGCAGTCCGCTCCCAGGACAGGGCAATCAGCCCCAGCATTTT.

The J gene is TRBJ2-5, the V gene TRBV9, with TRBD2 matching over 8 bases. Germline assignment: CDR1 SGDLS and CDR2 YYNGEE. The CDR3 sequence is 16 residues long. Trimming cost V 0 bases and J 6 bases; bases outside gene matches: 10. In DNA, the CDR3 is TGTGCCAGCAGCGTAGACCTTAGCGGGATCGCAAAGACCCAGTACTTC. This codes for CASSVDLSGIAKTQYF.

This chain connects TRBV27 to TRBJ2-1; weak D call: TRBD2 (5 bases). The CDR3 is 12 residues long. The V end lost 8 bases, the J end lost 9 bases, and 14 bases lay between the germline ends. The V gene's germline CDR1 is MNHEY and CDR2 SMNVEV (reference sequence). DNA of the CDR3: TGTGCCAGCGCCAGACGAGGGTTTGAGCAGTTCTTC. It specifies CASARRGFEQFF.

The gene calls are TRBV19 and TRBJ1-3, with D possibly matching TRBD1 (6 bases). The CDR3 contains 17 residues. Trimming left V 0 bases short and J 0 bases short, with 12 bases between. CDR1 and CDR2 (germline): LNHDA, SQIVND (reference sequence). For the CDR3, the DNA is TGTGCCAGTAGTATAGAAATAGGACAGAGCTCTGGAAACACCATATATTTT. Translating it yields CASSIEIGQSSGNTIYF.

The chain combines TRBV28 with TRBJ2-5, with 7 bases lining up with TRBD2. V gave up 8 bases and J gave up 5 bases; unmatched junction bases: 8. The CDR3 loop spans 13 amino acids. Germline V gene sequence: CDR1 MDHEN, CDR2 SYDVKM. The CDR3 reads CASRAGVVETQYF. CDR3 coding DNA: TGTGCCAGCCGGGCGGGAGTAGTCGAGACCCAGTACTTC.

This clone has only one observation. In nucleotides, the CDR3 is TGTGCCAGCAGCCAGGGGACAGGGGGCTCCTACAATGAGCAGTTCTTC. Residues: CASSQGTGGSYNEQFF. The chain employs TRBV28 and TRBJ2-1, with 11 bases aligning to TRBD1. This CDR3 has 16 residues. V dropped 6 bases and J dropped 0; count of bases not matched to a gene: 4. The germline CDR1 and CDR2 sequences are MDHEN and SYDVKM.

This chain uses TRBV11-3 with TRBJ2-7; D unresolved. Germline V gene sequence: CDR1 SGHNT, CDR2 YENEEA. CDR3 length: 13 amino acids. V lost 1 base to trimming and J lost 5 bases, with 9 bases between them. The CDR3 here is CASSLVVGDEQYF. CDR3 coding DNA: TGTGCCAGCAGCTTAGTAGTTGGGGACGAGCAGTACTTC.

Here the CDR3 reads CASSPSEDGPHEQYF. The CDR3 DNA follows: TGTGCCAGCAGCCCCTCGGAAGATGGTCCCCACGAGCAGTACTTC. The rearrangement joins TRBV11-3 to TRBJ2-7; no firm D call. This CDR3 comprises 15 residues. The germline CDR1 and CDR2 sequences are SGHNT and YENEEA. The V and J ends lost 5 bases and 5 bases respectively, with 19 bases between them.

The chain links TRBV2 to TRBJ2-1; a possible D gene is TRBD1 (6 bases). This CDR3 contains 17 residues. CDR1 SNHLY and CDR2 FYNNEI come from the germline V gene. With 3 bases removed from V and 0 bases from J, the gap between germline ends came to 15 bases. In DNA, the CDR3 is TGTGCCAGCAGTGATCGGCAGGGGTACGGCTCCTACAATGAGCAGTTCTTC. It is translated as CASSDRQGYGSYNEQFF.

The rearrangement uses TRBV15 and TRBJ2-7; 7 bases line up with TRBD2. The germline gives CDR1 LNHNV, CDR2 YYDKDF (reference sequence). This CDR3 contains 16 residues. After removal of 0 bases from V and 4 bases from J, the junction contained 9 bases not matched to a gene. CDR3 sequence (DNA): TGTGCCACCAGCAGAGATGTCGGGGAGGGGAGATACGAGCAGTACTTC. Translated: CATSRDVGEGRYEQYF.

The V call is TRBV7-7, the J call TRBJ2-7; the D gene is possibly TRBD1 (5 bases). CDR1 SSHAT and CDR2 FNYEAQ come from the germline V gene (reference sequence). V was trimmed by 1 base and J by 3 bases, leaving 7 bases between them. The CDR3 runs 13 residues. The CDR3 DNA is TGTGCCAGCAGCTTAGGTGACAGCTACGAGCAGTACTTC. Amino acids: CASSLGDSYEQYF.

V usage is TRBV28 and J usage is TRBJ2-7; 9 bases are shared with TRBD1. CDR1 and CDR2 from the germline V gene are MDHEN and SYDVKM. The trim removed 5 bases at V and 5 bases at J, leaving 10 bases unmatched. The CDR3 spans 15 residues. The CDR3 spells CASSPTGGEAHEQYF. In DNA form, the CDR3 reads TGTGCCAGCAGTCCAACAGGGGGCGAGGCCCACGAGCAGTACTTC.

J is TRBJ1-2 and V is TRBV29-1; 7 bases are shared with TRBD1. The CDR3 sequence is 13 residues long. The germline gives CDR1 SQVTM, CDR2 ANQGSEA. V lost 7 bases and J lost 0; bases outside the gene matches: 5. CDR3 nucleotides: TGCAGCGCTCAGGGGGGAGCTAACTATGGCTACACCTTC. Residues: CSAQGGANYGYTF.

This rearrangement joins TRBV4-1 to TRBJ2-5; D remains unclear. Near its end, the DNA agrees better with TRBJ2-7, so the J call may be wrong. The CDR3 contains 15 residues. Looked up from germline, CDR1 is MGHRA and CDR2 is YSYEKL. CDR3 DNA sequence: TGCGCCAGCAGCCAAGCGCCAGCCCGCTCCTACGAGCAGTACTTC. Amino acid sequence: CASSQAPARSYEQYF.

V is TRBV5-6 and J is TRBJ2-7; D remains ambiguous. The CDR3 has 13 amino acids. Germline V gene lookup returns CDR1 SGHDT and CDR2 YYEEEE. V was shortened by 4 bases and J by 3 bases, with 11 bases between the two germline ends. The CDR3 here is CASSLRQGYEQYF. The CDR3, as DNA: TGTGCCAGCAGCCTCCGACAAGGCTACGAGCAGTACTTC.

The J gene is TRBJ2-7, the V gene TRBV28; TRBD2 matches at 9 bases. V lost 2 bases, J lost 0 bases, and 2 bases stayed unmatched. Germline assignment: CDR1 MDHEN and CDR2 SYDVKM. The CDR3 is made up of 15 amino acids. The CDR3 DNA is TGTGCCAGCAGTTTAGGTAGCGGGAGCTCCTACGAGCAGTACTTC. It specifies CASSLGSGSSYEQYF.

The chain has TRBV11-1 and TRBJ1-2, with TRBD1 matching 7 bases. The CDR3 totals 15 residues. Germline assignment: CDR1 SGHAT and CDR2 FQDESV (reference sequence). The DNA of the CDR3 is TGTTTGGGTCCTACAGGGGAAAGGGCCCACTATGGCTACACCTTC. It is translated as CLGPTGERAHYGYTF.